Within the sample, the clone carrying this TCR beta chain is medium-sized. Its antigen is not known. Using immunoSEQ multiplex PCR, the repertoire was profiled, and TCRdb retains in-frame clones only, with some absent. The sample has roughly 58,000 clones, roughly 82% seen once; the top ten hold 5% to 7.5%. This CDR3 is built from 15 residues. The germline CDR1 and CDR2 sequences are KGHSH and LQKENI. Deletions cut 5 bases from V and 7 bases from J, with 18 bases between. The data derive from a study of OX40 agonist ivuxolimab in advanced cancers. Study findings and constraints: Undetermined was the antigen specificity of the expanded peripheral T cells. With doses of 0.1 to 3.0 mg/kg, CD4+ and CD8+ blood T cells had undergone clonal expansion by week 6.

The source material was CD4+ or CD8+ T cells sorted from blood, sampled in a trial of the OX40 agonist ivuxolimab. This clonotype originated in an adult with an advanced solid tumor such as melanoma, head and neck, liver or kidney cancer. The V and J genes are TRBV18 and TRBJ1-5; weak D call: TRBD1 (5 bases). CDR3 in amino acids: CASSADSSVSQPQHF. CDR3 sequence (DNA): TGTGCCAGCTCAGCCGACAGTTCGGTTTCGCAGCCCCAGCATTTT.